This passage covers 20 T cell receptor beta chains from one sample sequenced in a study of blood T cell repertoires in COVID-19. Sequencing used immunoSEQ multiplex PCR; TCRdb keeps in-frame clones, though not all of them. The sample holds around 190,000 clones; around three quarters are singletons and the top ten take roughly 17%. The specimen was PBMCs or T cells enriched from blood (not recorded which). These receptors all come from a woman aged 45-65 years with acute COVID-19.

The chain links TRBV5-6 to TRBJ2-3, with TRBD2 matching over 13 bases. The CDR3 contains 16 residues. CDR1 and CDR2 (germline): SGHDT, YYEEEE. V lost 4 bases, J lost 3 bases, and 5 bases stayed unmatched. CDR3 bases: TGTGCCAGCAGCGAGGGGACTAGCGGGGCTACAGATACGCAGTATTTT. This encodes CASSEGTSGATDTQYF.

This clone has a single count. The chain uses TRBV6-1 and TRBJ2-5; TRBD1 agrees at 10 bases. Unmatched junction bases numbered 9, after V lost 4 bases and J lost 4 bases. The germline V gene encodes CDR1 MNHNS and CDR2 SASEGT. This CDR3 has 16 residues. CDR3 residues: CASSVSRTGGPETQYF. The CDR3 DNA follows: TGTGCCAGCAGTGTAAGTCGGACAGGGGGACCAGAGACCCAGTACTTC.

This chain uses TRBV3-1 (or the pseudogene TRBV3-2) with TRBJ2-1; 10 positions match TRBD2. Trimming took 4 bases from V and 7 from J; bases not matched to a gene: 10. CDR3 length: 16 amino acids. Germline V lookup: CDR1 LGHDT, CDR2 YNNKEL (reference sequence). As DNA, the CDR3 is TGTGCCAGCAGCCCCTCAGCGGGGGGGGAGGGGAATGAGCAGTTCTTC. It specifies CASSPSAGGEGNEQFF.

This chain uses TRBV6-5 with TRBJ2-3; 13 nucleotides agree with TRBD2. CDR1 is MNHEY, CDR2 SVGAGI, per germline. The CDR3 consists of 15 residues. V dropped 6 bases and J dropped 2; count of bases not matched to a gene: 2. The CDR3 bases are TGTGCCAGCAGGGGACTAGCGGGATACACAGATACGCAGTATTTT. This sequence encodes CASRGLAGYTDTQYF.

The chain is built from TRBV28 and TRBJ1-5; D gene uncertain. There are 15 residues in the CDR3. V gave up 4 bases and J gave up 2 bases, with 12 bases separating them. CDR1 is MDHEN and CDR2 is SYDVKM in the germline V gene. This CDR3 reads CASSSPTMGNQPQHF. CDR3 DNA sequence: TGTGCCAGCAGTTCTCCGACAATGGGCAATCAGCCCCAGCATTTT.

CDR3 coding DNA: TGCGCCAGCAGCCAAGGACGGACAGGGATCCGCGGGGAGCTGTTTTTT. Translating it yields CASSQGRTGIRGELFF. The gene calls are TRBV4-3 and TRBJ2-2, with 8 bases aligning to TRBD1. Germline trimming cut 1 base from V and 7 bases from J; bases unmatched to any gene: 8. The CDR3 spans 16 residues. Germline V lookup: CDR1 LGHNA, CDR2 YSLEER.

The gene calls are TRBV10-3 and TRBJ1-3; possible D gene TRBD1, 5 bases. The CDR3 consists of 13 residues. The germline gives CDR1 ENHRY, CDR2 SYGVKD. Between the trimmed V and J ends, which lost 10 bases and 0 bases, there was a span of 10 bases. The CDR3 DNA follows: TGTGCCACACAGGATTACTCTGGAAACACCATATATTTT. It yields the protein CATQDYSGNTIYF.

This chain's CDR3 is CASSPLQTTDSPLHF. The CDR3 region has the DNA TGTGCCAGCAGCCCCCTTCAGACAACTGATTCACCCCTCCACTTT. The chain employs TRBV28 and TRBJ1-6; no firm D call. Deletions cut 6 bases from V and 8 bases from J, with 17 bases between. Germline loops: CDR1 MDHEN, CDR2 SYDVKM. The CDR3 spans 15 residues.

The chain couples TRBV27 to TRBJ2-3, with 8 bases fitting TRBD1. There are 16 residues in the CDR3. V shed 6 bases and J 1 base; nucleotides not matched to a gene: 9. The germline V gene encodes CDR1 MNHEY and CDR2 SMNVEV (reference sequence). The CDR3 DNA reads TGTGCCAGCAGCGGGACAGGCACACTCCGCACAGATACGCAGTATTTT. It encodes CASSGTGTLRTDTQYF.

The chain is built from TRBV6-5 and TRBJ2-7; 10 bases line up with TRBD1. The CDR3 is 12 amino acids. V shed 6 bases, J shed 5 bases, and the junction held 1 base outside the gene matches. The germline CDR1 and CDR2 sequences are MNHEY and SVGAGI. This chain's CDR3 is CASRGQGNEQYV. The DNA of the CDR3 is TGTGCCAGCAGGGGACAGGGGAACGAGCAGTACGTC.

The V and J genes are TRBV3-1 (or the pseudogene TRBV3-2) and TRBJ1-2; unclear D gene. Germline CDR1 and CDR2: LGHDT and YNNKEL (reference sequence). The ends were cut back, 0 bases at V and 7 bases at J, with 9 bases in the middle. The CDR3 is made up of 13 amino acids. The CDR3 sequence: CASSQETAGGYTF. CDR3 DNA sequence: TGTGCCAGCAGCCAAGAGACGGCGGGTGGCTACACCTTC.

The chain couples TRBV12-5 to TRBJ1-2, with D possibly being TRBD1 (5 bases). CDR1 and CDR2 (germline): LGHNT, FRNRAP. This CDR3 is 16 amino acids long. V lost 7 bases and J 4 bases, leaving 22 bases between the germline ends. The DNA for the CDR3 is TGTGCTAGTGCCAAAATCCGCGGGGGATTGAGCTATGGCTACACCTTC. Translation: CASAKIRGGLSYGYTF.

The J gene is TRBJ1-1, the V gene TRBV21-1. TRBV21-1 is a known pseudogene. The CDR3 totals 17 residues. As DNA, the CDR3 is TGTGCCAGCAGCAAAGGGGAGGCTAACGAGATGAACACTGAAGCTTTCTTT. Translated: CASSKGEANEMNTEAFF.

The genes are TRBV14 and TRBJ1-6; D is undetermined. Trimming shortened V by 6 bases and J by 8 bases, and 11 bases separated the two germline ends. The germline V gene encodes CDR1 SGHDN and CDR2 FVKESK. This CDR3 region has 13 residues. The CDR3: CASSWESYSPLHF. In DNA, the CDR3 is TGTGCCAGCAGTTGGGAGAGTTATTCACCCCTCCACTTT.

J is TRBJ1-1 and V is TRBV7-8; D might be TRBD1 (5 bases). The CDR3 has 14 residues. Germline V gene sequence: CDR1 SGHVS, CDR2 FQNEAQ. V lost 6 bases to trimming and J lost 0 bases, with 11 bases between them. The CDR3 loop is CASRIGTLNTEAFF. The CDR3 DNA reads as TGTGCCAGCAGAATTGGGACTTTGAACACTGAAGCTTTCTTT.

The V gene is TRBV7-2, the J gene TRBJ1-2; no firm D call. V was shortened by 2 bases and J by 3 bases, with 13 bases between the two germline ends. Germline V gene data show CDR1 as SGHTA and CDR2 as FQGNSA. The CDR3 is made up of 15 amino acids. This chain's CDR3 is CASSLLGGQDYGYTF. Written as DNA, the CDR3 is TGTGCCAGCAGCTTACTCGGAGGGCAGGACTATGGCTACACCTTC.

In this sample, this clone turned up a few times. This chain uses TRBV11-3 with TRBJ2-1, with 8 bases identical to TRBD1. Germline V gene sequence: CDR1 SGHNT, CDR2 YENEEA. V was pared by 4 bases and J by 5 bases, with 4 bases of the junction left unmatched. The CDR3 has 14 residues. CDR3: CASSSTTGDNEQFF. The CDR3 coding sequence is TGTGCCAGCAGCTCCACGACAGGGGACAATGAGCAGTTCTTC.

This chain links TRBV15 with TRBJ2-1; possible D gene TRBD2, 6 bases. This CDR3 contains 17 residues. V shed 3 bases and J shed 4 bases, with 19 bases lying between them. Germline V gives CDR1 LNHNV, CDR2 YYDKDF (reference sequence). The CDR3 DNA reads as TGTGCCACCAGCAGCTTAGCGCCGGGGGATTTTTACAATGAGCAGTTCTTC. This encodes CATSSLAPGDFYNEQFF.

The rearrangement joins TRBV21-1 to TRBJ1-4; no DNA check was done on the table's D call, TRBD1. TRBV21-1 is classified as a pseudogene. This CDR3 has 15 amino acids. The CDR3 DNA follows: TGTGCCAGCATCACTAGGGGACAGGGACGCGAAAAACTGTTTTTT. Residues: CASITRGQGREKLFF.

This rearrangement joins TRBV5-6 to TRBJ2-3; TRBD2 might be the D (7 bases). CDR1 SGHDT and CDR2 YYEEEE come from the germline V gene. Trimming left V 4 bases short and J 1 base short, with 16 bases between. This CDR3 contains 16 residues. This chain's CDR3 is CASSLPGRGRTDTQYF. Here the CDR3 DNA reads TGTGCCAGCAGCCTCCCGGGGCGGGGGCGCACAGATACGCAGTATTTT.